Listed here are 3 T cell receptor beta chains from one sample, sequenced in a study of blood T cell repertoires in COVID-19. The protocol was immunoSEQ multiplex PCR, while the TCRdb copy is restricted to in-frame clones and leaves out a portion. The sample consists of roughly 150,000 clones, roughly nine tenths of them appearing once. Sequenced input: peripheral blood. These receptors all come from a woman aged 60-70 years with active COVID-19.

This clone occurred a few times. The chain has TRBV2 and TRBJ2-7, with 11 bases fitting TRBD2. The CDR3 is 16 residues long. V lost 6 bases to trimming and J lost 0 bases; unmatched junction nucleotides: 7. CDR1 is SNHLY and CDR2 is FYNNEI in the germline V gene. CDR3 amino acids: CASRLGLAVISYEQYF. As DNA, the CDR3 is TGTGCCAGCAGATTGGGACTAGCGGTTATCTCCTACGAGCAGTACTTC.

The rearrangement links TRBV18 to TRBJ2-3; 11 bases agree with TRBD2. This CDR3 comprises 16 residues. Germline loops: CDR1 KGHSH, CDR2 LQKENI. V gave up 5 bases and J gave up 1 base; unmatched junction bases: 5. The CDR3 here is CASSSQTSGGTDTQYF. CDR3 nucleotide sequence: TGTGCCAGCTCATCGCAGACTAGCGGGGGCACAGATACGCAGTATTTT.

This rearrangement joins TRBV7-9 to TRBJ2-1; 10 bases agree with TRBD1. V dropped 5 bases and J dropped 6; count of bases not matched to a gene: 4. Germline CDR1 is SEHNR and CDR2 is FQNEAQ (reference sequence). The CDR3 covers 14 residues. The CDR3 region has the DNA TGTGCCAGCAGCAGAGGACAGGGGGGCAATGAGCAGTTCTTC. Encoded protein: CASSRGQGGNEQFF.